Sequencing of this TCR beta chain was carried out in a study of radiation and T cells in renal cell carcinoma (dated by TCRdb to 2018 to 2020). With regard to the full study: The samples were drawn from a clinical trial, where primary renal cell carcinomas were treated with 15 Gy of stereotactic body radiation therapy and then removed by nephrectomy 4 weeks afterward. TCR beta sequencing covered some 55 samples in total, comprising around 25 tumors and about 27 peripheral blood samples. Across all 50 or so samples, several million unique CDR3 nucleotide sequences, encoding approximately 2.5 million unique CDR3 amino acid sequences, were identified.

The time point label for this specimen denotes: baseline pretreatment blood. This specimen's treatment or condition label, per the study, means: 15 Gy SBRT to primary tumor, nephrectomy 4 weeks later. To track tumor-enriched clonotypes, serial peripheral blood was sampled from radiation-treated patients at baseline and at 2 weeks and 4 weeks after SBRT. Every patient had renal cell carcinoma of clear cell pathology. Genomic DNA for TCR sequencing was prepared using the QIAamp DNA Blood Mini Kit (Qiagen). Only samples passing all quality control checks were included in the analyses. Following the manufacturer's recommendations, the immunoSEQ kit was used to generate TCR beta libraries from genomic DNA. To prepare the libraries, a first multiplex PCR with proprietary primers was run, followed by a second PCR that added unique barcodes, and a bead cleanup was done after each round. Each sample batch included a kit-provided positive control reaction and a negative control reaction. The final libraries were assessed on an Agilent 4200 TapeStation D1000 ScreenTape, pooled by volume, and quantified by qPCR. An Illumina NextSeq500 fitted with a MidOutput 150-cycle cartridge performed the sequencing, running 156 Read1 cycles and 15 Index1 cycles with the kit's custom primers. The pooled library was loaded at approximately 0.95 pM with approximately 18% PhiX control spiked in. In the source study's methods: Vendor-processed data were analyzed in R, with a clonotype defined as all T cells sharing the same CDR3 nucleotide sequence. In the clone abundance analyses, frequencies in each sample were normalized to that sample's 10,000 most abundant clones. Public T cell clones, which averaged fewer than five per sample, were removed prior to analysis. An abundance difference of at least 32-fold between compartments was the criterion for calling clonotypes tumor-enriched or baseline blood-enriched. A beta-binomial differential abundance model was used to identify clonotypes that were expanded or contracted between blood time points. Tumor-blood repertoire similarity was measured with the Baroni-Urbani and Buser coefficient, and group comparisons used two-tailed Wilcoxon tests in R. Sourced from immuneACCESS, this table was stored by TCRdb with only in-frame sequences that have V and J called. A share of the clones is absent; for the studies checked, an unresolved V gene accounts for under half, and the remainder has no known explanation. That table is the source of V, J and clone size, and D and trimming were worked out from the DNA. For this sample the table gives more than 75,000 clones, of which 70% to 85% were detected only once. The biggest ten clones account for approximately 6.4% of the sample.

Broader findings and caveats from the paper: Because the trial had a single-armed design, the trial could not examine how radiation dose or scheduling affected the TCR repertoire. In blood, the top tumor clonotypes increased between baseline and 2 weeks post-radiation and then shrank by 4 weeks, which suggests that tumor-resident clones expanded only transiently. Because no pretreatment tumor biopsies were available, whether clonotypes were present in the tumor at baseline could not be determined. Dynamics of the blood repertoire were not tracked past 4 weeks after treatment.

As to this clone: Its antigen target is currently unknown. Base qualities are not at hand, and no much larger clone is one base apart.

The germline V gene gives CDR1 as MDHEN and CDR2 as SYDVKM. Trimming costs V 6 bases and J 4 bases, and their ends lie 9 bases apart. There are 12 amino acids in the CDR3, from cysteine to phenylalanine inclusive. This entry keeps only the CDR3 DNA: 36 bases, framed from base 1. The V and J genes are TRBV28 and TRBJ1-2, with the D gene not clear enough to name. The sample was blood, taken from a patient whose treatment included radiotherapy and nephrectomy. This receptor was obtained from a man aged 60-69 years with renal cell carcinoma. The nucleotides are TGTGCCAGCAGAACAGCAGTCTATGGCTACACCTTC. Its protein product is CASRTAVYGYTF.